Given below is one T cell receptor (beta chain) in context. Authors' methods: Reference gene primer amplification gave nucleated cell count estimates. The method was immunoSEQ multiplex PCR; TCRdb's version includes in-frame clones alone and lacks a portion of them. D and trimming come from the DNA, and the V and J calls and clone size come from that table. This sample has approximately 90,000 clones; around 88% occur once, and the top ten carry around a sixth. This sample was included in a study of blood T cell repertoires in COVID-19. CDR3 length: 16 residues. CDR1 is SEHNR, CDR2 FQNEAQ, per germline (reference sequence). The V end was cut by 3 bases, the J end by 12 bases, with 24 bases between.

The TCR was taken from an elderly woman with acute or convalescent COVID-19. The source material was peripheral blood. The chain has TRBV7-9 and TRBJ2-1, with a possible D match to TRBD1 (6 bases). The CDR3 region is CASSFQGPRSPVGQFF. The CDR3 DNA reads as TGTGCCAGCAGCTTCCAGGGGCCCCGTTCCCCGGTGGGGCAGTTCTTC.